The entry that follows covers one T cell receptor beta chain sequence. The antigen is unknown. The data originate from a study of T cell responses to AZD1222 COVID-19 vaccine. Profiling relied on immunoSEQ multiplex PCR, and the TCRdb table lists in-frame clones only, not all of them. This table holds some 130,000 clones, more than 85% found once. The study's findings and limits: All repertoire sampling was performed exclusively after the peak T cell response. The span of vaccine-associated CD4 TCRs extended across spike, with dominance at 160-218 and 743-854. Recipients of AZD1222 seropositive at baseline numbered only 5 to 7. Variant regions that are unmutated are reportedly the target of nearly half of spike-specific TCRs.

The sample consisted of peripheral blood, taken on day 0 of AZD1222 vaccination. The clonotype originates from an adult in good health.

The CDR3 protein is CSVEENRALGYTF. The CDR3, as DNA: TGCAGCGTTGAAGAAAACCGTGCGCTTGGCTACACCTTC. V and J are TRBV29-1 and TRBJ1-2, with D hard to call. Trimming took 0 bases from V and 7 from J, leaving 12 bases between them. There are 13 residues in the CDR3. In germline, CDR1 is SQVTM, CDR2 ANQGSEA.